Listed below are T cell receptor beta chains from one sample, sequenced in a study of shared clonotypes between healthy human individuals. Some clones are missing from TCRdb's copy, which holds only in-frame ones; the method was immunoSEQ multiplex PCR. Of hundreds of thousands of clones listed, 95% to 97% are singletons. Sequencing used naive CD8+ T cells sorted from blood. These receptors were collected from a woman in her twenties or thirties in good health. Each CDR3 is given with its conserved first and last residue. A D gene is named only where the DNA matches it firmly.

D gene | J gene | V gene | CDR3 protein | CDR3 DNA
TRBD1 | TRBJ2-7 | TRBV28 | CASSSYRGLQYF | TGTGCCAGCAGTTCCTACAGGGGGCTGCAGTACTTC
. | TRBJ1-1 | TRBV18 | CASSPGNTEAFF | TGTGCCAGCTCACCCGGGAACACTGAAGCTTTCTTT
TRBD2 | TRBJ2-3 | TRBV29-1 | CSVNGRGRTDTQYF | TGCAGCGTTAACGGGAGGGGCCGTACAGATACGCAGTATTTT
TRBD2 | TRBJ2-1 | TRBV9 | CASSTYPGTSGQDEQFF | TGTGCCAGCAGCACATATCCCGGGACTAGCGGGCAAGATGAGCAGTTCTTC
TRBD2 | TRBJ2-7 | TRBV9 | CASSVRVAGGPREQYF | TGTGCCAGCAGCGTAAGAGTAGCGGGAGGGCCGAGAGAGCAGTACTTC
TRBD2 | TRBJ2-2 | TRBV4-2 | CASSQLGLAGGPYTGELFF | TGTGCCAGCAGCCAGCTGGGACTAGCGGGAGGGCCGTACACCGGGGAGCTGTTTTTT
. | TRBJ1-2 | TRBV27 | CASSSIGTLYGYTF | TGTGCCAGCAGCTCCATCGGGACACTCTATGGCTACACCTTC
. | TRBJ1-1 | TRBV14 | CASSHPGQVNTEAFF | TGTGCCAGCAGCCATCCGGGACAAGTGAACACTGAAGCTTTCTTT
. | TRBJ2-1 | TRBV13 | CASSPPAYNEQFF | TGTGCCAGCAGCCCACCTGCTTACAATGAGCAGTTCTTC
TRBD1 | TRBJ2-1 | TRBV27 | CASSLITGTGIANEQFF | TGTGCCAGCAGTTTAATCACCGGGACAGGGATCGCGAATGAGCAGTTCTTC
. | TRBJ2-7 | TRBV5-5 | CASSFSGGLYEQYF | TGTGCCAGCAGCTTCTCCGGCGGTTTGTACGAGCAGTACTTC
. | TRBJ2-2 | TRBV13 | CASSPRDSLTGELFF | TGTGCCAGCAGCCCCCGGGACTCCCTCACCGGGGAGCTGTTTTTT